These T cell receptor beta chains were read from a single sample in a study of blood T cell repertoires in COVID-19. Method: immunoSEQ multiplex PCR; TCRdb's copy keeps in-frame clones and lacks some. The sample holds about 140,000 clones, 75% to 90% seen once. The specimen sequenced was PBMCs or T cells enriched from blood (not recorded which). These receptors came from a man between 45 and 60 years old in a cohort exposed to, infected with or recovered from COVID-19 (not recorded which). Each CDR3 is given with its conserved first and last residue. The order of the fields is clone size, J gene, D gene, V gene, CDR3 DNA, CDR3 protein. D genes are given only for firm matches. Expanded clones get a size class; other rows say once, few or many, or leave the size out.

>once|TRBJ1-2|NA|TRBV27
TGTGCCAGCAAATTCGGCAGGGGCGATGGCTACACCTTC
CASKFGRGDGYTF
>NA|TRBJ2-7|NA|TRBV6-5
TGTGCCACCCGGGACATCTACGAGCAGTACTTC
CATRDIYEQYF
>NA|TRBJ1-2|NA|TRBV2
TGTGCCAGCGGGCAGGTCCTCCTGCCATATGGCTACACCTTC
CASGQVLLPYGYTF
>NA|TRBJ2-5|TRBD1|TRBV5-6
TGTGCCAGCAGCTTGGCCGGACAGGGGTACCAAGAGACCCAGTACTTC
CASSLAGQGYQETQYF
>NA|TRBJ1-3|NA|TRBV5-6
TGTGCCAGCAGCTTGAGGCGAAGCGGGGGGAGAAACACCATATATTTT
CASSLRRSGGRNTIYF
>NA|TRBJ2-1|TRBD2|TRBV9
TGTGCCAGCAGCGTAGACCCCTTTACTAGCGGGGGGGCCAATGAGCAGTTCTTC
CASSVDPFTSGGANEQFF
>few|TRBJ2-7|NA|TRBV15
TGTGCCACCAGAACTCGGGACAAGGCCTCCTACGAGCAGTACTTC
CATRTRDKASYEQYF
>NA|TRBJ1-5|NA|TRBV18
TGTGCCAGCTCACCCTCGGGGGTCAATCAGCCCCAGCATTTT
CASSPSGVNQPQHF
>NA|TRBJ2-4|NA|TRBV6-2/TRBV6-3
TGTGCCAGCAGTTCTAGAAAGAACATTCAGTACTTC
CASSSRKNIQYF
>NA|TRBJ2-4|TRBD2|TRBV6-2/TRBV6-3
TGTGCCAGCAGCTCCGGGGGGGTAGTCAAAAACATTCAGTACTTC
CASSSGGVVKNIQYF
>NA|TRBJ1-6|NA|TRBV19
TGTGCCAGTAGTGGGCAGGGTCTATTTTCACCCCTCCACTTT
CASSGQGLFSPLHF
>NA|TRBJ1-3|NA|TRBV3-1/TRBV3-2
TGTGCCAGCAGCCAAGAGCTGAGACTCTCTGGAAACACCATATATTTT
CASSQELRLSGNTIYF
>NA|TRBJ2-7|NA|TRBV7-9
TGTGCCAGCACCTCGGACACTCACTCCTACGAGCAGTACTTC
CASTSDTHSYEQYF
>once|TRBJ2-7|TRBD1|TRBV7-9
TGTGCCAGCAGCTTCCTTACAGGGGTGGGGGAGCAGTACTTC
CASSFLTGVGEQYF
>NA|TRBJ2-7|NA|TRBV9
TGTGCCAGCAGCCCTTACACCGGGGATTCCTACGAGCAGTACTTC
CASSPYTGDSYEQYF
>NA|TRBJ1-1|TRBD1|TRBV30
TGTGCCTGGACCGGGACAGGGCGGCCTCTGAACACTGAAGCTTTCTTT
CAWTGTGRPLNTEAFF
>NA|TRBJ1-2|NA|TRBV5-5
TGTGCCAGCGGCCTACAGCCTAACTATGGCTACACCTTC
CASGLQPNYGYTF
>NA|TRBJ1-1|NA|TRBV6-5
TGTGCCAGCAGGTGGGGGCACCTGGGGTCCACTGAAGCTTTCTTT
CASRWGHLGSTEAFF
>NA|TRBJ1-1|NA|TRBV19
TGTGCCAGCCGTCACAGACCAAAGAACACTGAAGCTTTCTTT
CASRHRPKNTEAFF
>few|TRBJ2-5|TRBD1|TRBV7-8
TGTGCCAGCAGCCAAGCAGGGGGTTCCCAAGAGACCCAGTACTTC
CASSQAGGSQETQYF
>NA|TRBJ2-1|NA|TRBV5-6
TGTGCCAGCAGCTTGGAGGTGACAGGTTCCTACAATGAGCAGTTCTTC
CASSLEVTGSYNEQFF
>NA|TRBJ2-5|NA|TRBV18
TGTGCCAGCTCACTTCAGCAGGAAGAGACCCAGTACTTC
CASSLQQEETQYF
>few|TRBJ1-1|TRBD1|TRBV19
TGTGCCAGTCGGGACAGCTTGAACACTGAAGCTTTCTTT
CASRDSLNTEAFF
>NA|TRBJ2-3|TRBD2|TRBV2
TGTGCCGCCCCCCAGACTAGCGGGGCCGAGGGGGCCACAGATACGCAGTATTTT
CAAPQTSGAEGATDTQYF
>NA|TRBJ2-3|NA|TRBV24-1
TGTGCCACCAGTGATGCGACTAGTATAGATACGCAGTATTTT
CATSDATSIDTQYF
>NA|TRBJ2-7|TRBD2|TRBV18
TGTGCCAGCTCACCACCGGGACTAATATACGAGCAGTACTTC
CASSPPGLIYEQYF
>NA|TRBJ2-5|TRBD2|TRBV27
TGTGCCAGCATCGTGGGACTATTCTCCCTACAAGAGACCCAGTACTTC
CASIVGLFSLQETQYF
>NA|TRBJ2-2|TRBD1|TRBV2
TGTGCCAGCAGTGGGGGACAGGGGCGGACCGGGGAGCTGTTTTTT
CASSGGQGRTGELFF
>NA|TRBJ2-5|NA|TRBV11-3
TGTGCCAGCAGCCCCCACGGGTACGAGACCCAGTACTTC
CASSPHGYETQYF
>NA|TRBJ1-2|NA|TRBV29-1
TGCAGCGTTCCAGCGGGTTATGGCTACACCTTC
CSVPAGYGYTF
>NA|TRBJ2-7|TRBD1|TRBV6-5
TGTGCCAGCAGCCGGACAGGGACCTACGAGCAGTACTTC
CASSRTGTYEQYF
>NA|TRBJ2-5|TRBD2|TRBV9
TGTGCCAGCAGCGTTGGGACTAGCGGGGGGGCATTGGAGACCCAGTACTTC
CASSVGTSGGALETQYF
>NA|TRBJ2-7|TRBD1|TRBV5-1
TGCGCCAGCAGCTTGGCCGGACAGGGGTGGGAGCAGTACTTC
CASSLAGQGWEQYF
>NA|TRBJ1-2|NA|TRBV29-1
TGCAGCGTTGCTGGCAGGCCCTATGGCTACACCTTC
CSVAGRPYGYTF
>NA|TRBJ2-7|TRBD2|TRBV6-2/TRBV6-3
TGTGCCAGCAGTCCGGGGGGGCTCTATGAGCAGTACTTC
CASSPGGLYEQYF
>NA|TRBJ1-1|NA|TRBV7-9
TGTGCCAGCAGCGGCCTGTTGAACACTGAAGCTTTCTTT
CASSGLLNTEAFF
>NA|TRBJ2-2|TRBD2|TRBV13
TGTGCCAGCAGCGGGGGGGACGGGGAGCTGTTTTTT
CASSGGDGELFF
>NA|TRBJ1-2|TRBD1|TRBV28
TGTGCCAGCATCGGGGACAGGATGCAAGCTAACTATGGCTACACCTTC
CASIGDRMQANYGYTF
>NA|TRBJ2-5|TRBD2|TRBV12-5
TGTGCTAGTGGTTTGGGTACTAGCGGGGGGCAAGAGACCCAGTACTTC
CASGLGTSGGQETQYF
>NA|TRBJ1-2|NA|TRBV19
TGTGCCAGTAGGAGGGAAGCTAACTATGGCTACACCTTC
CASRREANYGYTF
>NA|TRBJ1-5|TRBD1|TRBV5-5
TGTGCCAGCAGCTTTTCGACAGGGTATCAGCCCCAGCATTTT
CASSFSTGYQPQHF
>once|TRBJ2-7|NA|TRBV12-3/TRBV12-4
TGTGCCAGCAGTTTAATACAGGGATACGAGCAGTACTTC
CASSLIQGYEQYF
>NA|TRBJ2-3|NA|TRBV27
TGTGCCAGCAGTTTAGAGAGGGATTCAGATACGCAGTATTTT
CASSLERDSDTQYF
>NA|TRBJ2-1|TRBD2|TRBV18
TGTGCCAGCTCACAGCGGGGGGGCCCTGGTGAGCAGTTCTTC
CASSQRGGPGEQFF
>NA|TRBJ2-3|NA|TRBV10-3
TGTGCCATCAGTGAGAGGGGGGGGGAGAGCACAGATACGCAGTATTTT
CAISERGGESTDTQYF
>NA|TRBJ2-1|TRBD2|TRBV30
TGTGCCTGGAGCGAGCCGGGGAGGCGACTAGCGGGGCCCTACAATGAGCAGTTCTTC
CAWSEPGRRLAGPYNEQFF
>few|TRBJ1-5|NA|TRBV7-8
TGTGCCAGCAGCCAACTCACAGGGTTTGATCAGCCCCAGCATTTT
CASSQLTGFDQPQHF
>NA|TRBJ1-5|TRBD1|TRBV3-1/TRBV3-2
TGTGCCAGCAGCCCTCAGGGGGCAAGGGGCAATCAGCCCCAGCATTTT
CASSPQGARGNQPQHF
>NA|TRBJ2-7|TRBD2|TRBV6-5
TGTGCCAGCACCCCGATGAGAGCGGGGGGCTACGAGCAGTACTTC
CASTPMRAGGYEQYF
>NA|TRBJ2-1|NA|TRBV5-1
TGCGCCAGCAGCACCCAGGGAACCAATGAGCAGTTCTTC
CASSTQGTNEQFF
>NA|TRBJ1-1|NA|TRBV7-9
TGTGCCAGCAGCTTAGGTCAGGGTCAAGCCACTGAAGCTTTCTTT
CASSLGQGQATEAFF
>NA|TRBJ1-2|NA|TRBV2
TGTGCCAGTCGGAGGGGGGGCTATGGCTACACCTTC
CASRRGGYGYTF
>NA|TRBJ1-2|NA|TRBV6-2/TRBV6-3
TGTGCCAGCAGTTACTCGGGGGACAATAACTATGGCTACACCTTC
CASSYSGDNNYGYTF
>NA|TRBJ1-2|TRBD1|TRBV2
TGTGCCAGCAGTGAGGGACAGGGGGCACTCTATGGCTACACCTTC
CASSEGQGALYGYTF